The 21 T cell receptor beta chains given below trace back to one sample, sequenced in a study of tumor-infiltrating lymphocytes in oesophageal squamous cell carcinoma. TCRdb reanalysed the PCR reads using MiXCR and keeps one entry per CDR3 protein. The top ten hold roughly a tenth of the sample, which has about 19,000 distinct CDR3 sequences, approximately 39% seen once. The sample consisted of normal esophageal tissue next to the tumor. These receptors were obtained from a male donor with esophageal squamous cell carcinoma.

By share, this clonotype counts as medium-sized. Here the CDR3 DNA reads TGTGCCAGCTTGTTAAGCGGGAGGACCCTCGACGATCAATTATACAATGAGCAGTTCTTC. The encoded protein is CASLLSGRTLDDQLYNEQFF. The rearrangement uses TRBV7-9 and TRBJ2-1; 9 bases are a match to TRBD2. Germline values: CDR1 SEHNR, CDR2 FQNEAQ (reference sequence). The CDR3 loop spans 20 amino acids. V dropped 8 bases and J dropped 4; count of bases not matched to a gene: 24.

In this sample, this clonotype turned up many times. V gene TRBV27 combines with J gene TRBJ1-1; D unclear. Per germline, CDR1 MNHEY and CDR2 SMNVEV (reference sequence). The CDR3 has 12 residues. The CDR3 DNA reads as TGTGCAGCGGCCCAGGTGGGCACTGAAGCTTTCTTT. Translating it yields CAAAQVGTEAFF.

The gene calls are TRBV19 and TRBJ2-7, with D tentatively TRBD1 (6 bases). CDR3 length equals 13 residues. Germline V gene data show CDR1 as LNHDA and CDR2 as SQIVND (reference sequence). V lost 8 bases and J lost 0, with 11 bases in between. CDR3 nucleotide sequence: TGTGCCAGTCGCGACAGGAGCTCCTACGAGCAGTACTTC. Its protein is CASRDRSSYEQYF.

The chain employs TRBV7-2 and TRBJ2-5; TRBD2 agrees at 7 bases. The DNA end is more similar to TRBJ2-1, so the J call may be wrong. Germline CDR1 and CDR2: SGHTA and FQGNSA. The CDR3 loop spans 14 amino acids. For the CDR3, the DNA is TGTGCCACCAATAGCGGGTGGCCCTACAATGAGCAGTTCTTC. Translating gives CATNSGWPYNEQFF.

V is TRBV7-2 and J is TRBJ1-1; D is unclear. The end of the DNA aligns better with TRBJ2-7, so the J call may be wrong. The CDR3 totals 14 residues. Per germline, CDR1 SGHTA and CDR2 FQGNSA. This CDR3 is CASSLAGLSHEQYF. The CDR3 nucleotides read TGTGCCAGCAGCTTAGCGGGGTTGTCCCACGAGCAGTACTTC.

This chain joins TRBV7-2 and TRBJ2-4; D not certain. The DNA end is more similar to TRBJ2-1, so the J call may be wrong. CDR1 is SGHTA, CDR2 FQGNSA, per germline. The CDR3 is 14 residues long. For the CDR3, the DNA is TGTGCCAGCAGCTTAGGTTGGCTCTCCAATGAGCAGTTCTTC. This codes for CASSLGWLSNEQFF.

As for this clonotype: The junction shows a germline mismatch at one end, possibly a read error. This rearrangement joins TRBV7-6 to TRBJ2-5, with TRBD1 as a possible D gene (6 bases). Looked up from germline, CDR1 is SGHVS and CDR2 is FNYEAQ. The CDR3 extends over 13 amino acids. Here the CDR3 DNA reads TGTGCTAGCAGCTCCGGTTGGGACAATGAGCAGTACTTC. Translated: CASSSGWDNEQYF.

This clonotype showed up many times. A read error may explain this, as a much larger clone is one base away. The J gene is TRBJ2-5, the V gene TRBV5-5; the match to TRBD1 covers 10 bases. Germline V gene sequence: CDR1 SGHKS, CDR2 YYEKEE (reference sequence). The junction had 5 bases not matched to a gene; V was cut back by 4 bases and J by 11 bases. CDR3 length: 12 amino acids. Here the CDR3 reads CASSGTGDEQYF. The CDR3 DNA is TGTGCCAGCAGCGGGACAGGGGATGAGCAGTACTTC.

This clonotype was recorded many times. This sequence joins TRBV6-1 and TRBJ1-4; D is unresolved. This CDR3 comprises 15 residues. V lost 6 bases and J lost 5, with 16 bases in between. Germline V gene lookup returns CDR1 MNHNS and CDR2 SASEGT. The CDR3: CASSPLWAVNEKLFF. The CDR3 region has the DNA TGTGCCAGCAGCCCGCTCTGGGCGGTGAATGAAAAACTGTTTTTT.

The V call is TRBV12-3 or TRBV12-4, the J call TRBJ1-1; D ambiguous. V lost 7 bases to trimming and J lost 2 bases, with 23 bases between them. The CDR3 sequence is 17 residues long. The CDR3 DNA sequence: TGTGCCAGCAACAGAATGACTGGAATGGGCGTAAACACTGAAGCTTTCTTT. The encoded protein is CASNRMTGMGVNTEAFF.

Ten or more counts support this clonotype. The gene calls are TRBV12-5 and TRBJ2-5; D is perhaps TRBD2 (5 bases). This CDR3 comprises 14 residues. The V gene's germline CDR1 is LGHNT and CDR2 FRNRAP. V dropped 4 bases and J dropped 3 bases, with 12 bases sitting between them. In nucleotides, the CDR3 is TGTGCTAGTGGTTCGGGCGGGCCCGAAGAGACCCAGTACTTC. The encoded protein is CASGSGGPEETQYF.

The CDR3 here is CASSRTSGGTNTGELFF. Here the CDR3 DNA reads TGTGCCAGCAGTCGGACTAGCGGGGGGACGAACACCGGGGAGCTGTTTTTT. The V and J genes are TRBV6-4 and TRBJ2-2; 14 positions agree with TRBD2. There are 17 residues in the CDR3. Per germline, CDR1 MRHNA and CDR2 SNTAGT. Trimming cost V 5 bases and J 0 bases; bases outside gene matches: 2.

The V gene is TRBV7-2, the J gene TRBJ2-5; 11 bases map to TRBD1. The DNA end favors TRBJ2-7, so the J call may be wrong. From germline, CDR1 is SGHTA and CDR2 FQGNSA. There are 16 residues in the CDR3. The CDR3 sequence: CASSPPGQGGTYEQYF. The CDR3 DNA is TGTGCCAGCAGCCCGCCGGGACAGGGGGGAACCTACGAGCAGTACTTC.

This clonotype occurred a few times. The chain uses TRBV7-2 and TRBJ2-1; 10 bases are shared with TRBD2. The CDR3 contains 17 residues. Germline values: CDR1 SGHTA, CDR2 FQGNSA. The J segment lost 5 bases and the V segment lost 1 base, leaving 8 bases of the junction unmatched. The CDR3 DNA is TGTGCCAGCAGCTTAGGAGCGGGAGGGCGCCATCACAATGAGCAGTTCTTC. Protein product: CASSLGAGGRHHNEQFF.

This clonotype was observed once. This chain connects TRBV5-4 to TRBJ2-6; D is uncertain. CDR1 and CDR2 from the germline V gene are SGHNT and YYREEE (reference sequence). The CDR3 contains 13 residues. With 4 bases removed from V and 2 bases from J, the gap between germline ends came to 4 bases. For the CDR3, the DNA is TGTGCCAGCAGCCCGCCTGGGGCCAACGTCCTGACTTTC. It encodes CASSPPGANVLTF.

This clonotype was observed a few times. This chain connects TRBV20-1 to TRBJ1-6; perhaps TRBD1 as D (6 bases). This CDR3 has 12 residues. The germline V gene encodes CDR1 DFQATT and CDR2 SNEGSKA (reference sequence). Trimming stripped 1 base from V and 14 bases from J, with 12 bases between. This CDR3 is CSARATTGTLHF. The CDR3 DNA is TGCAGTGCTAGAGCCACGACAGGCACCCTCCACTTT.

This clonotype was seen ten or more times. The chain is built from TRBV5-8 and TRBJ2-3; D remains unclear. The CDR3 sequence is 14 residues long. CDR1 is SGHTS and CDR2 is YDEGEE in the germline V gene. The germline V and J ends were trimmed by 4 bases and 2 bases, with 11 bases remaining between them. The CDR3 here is CASSLPPNTDTQYF. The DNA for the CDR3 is TGTGCCAGCAGCCTACCTCCCAACACAGATACGCAGTATTTT.

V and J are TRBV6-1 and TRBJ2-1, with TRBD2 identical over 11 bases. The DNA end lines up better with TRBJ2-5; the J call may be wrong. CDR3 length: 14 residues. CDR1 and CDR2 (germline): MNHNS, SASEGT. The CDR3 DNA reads TGTGCCAGCACCTTGGGACTAGCGGTGGAGACCCAGTACTTC. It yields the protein CASTLGLAVETQYF.

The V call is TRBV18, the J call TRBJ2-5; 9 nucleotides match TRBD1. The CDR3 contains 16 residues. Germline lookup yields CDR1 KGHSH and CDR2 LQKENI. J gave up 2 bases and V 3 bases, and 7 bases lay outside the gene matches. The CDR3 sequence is CASSPTGQGLQETQYF. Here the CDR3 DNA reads TGTGCCAGCTCACCCACGGGACAGGGCCTTCAAGAGACCCAGTACTTC.

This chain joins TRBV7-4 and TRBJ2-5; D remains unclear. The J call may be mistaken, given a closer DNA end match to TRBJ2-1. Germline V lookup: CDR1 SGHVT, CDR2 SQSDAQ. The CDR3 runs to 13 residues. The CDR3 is CASSLPTYNEQFF. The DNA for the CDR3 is TGTGCCAGCAGCTTACCGACCTACAATGAGCAGTTCTTC.

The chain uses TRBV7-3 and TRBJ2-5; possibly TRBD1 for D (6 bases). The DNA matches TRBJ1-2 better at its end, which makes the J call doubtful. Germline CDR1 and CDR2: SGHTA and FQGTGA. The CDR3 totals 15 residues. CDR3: CASSSQGGQVYGYTF. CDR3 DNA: TGTGCCAGCAGCTCTCAAGGGGGGCAAGTCTATGGCTACACCTTC.